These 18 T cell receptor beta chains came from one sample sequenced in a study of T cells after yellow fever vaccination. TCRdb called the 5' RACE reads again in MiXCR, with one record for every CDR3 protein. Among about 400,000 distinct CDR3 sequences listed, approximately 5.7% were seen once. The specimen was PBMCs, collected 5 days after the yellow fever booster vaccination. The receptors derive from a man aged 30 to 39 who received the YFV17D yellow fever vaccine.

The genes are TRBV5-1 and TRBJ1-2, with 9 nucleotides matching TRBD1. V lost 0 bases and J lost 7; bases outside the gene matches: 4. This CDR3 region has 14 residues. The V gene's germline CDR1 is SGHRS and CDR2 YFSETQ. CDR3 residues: CASSLGDRDFGYTF. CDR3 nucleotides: TGCGCCAGCAGCTTGGGGGACAGGGATTTTGGCTACACCTTC.

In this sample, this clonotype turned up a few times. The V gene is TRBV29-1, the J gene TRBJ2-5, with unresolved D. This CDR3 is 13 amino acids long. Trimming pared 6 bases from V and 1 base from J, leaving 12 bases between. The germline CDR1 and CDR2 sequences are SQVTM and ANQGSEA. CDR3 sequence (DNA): TGCAGCGTCCGAAGAGGTGGCCAAGAGACCCAGTACTTC. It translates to CSVRRGGQETQYF.

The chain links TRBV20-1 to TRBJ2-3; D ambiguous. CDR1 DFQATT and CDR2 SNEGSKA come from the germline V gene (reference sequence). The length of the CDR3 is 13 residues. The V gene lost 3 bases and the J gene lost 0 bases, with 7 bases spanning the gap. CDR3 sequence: CSASLQSTDTQYF. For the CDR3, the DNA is TGCAGTGCTAGTCTCCAAAGCACAGATACGCAGTATTTT.

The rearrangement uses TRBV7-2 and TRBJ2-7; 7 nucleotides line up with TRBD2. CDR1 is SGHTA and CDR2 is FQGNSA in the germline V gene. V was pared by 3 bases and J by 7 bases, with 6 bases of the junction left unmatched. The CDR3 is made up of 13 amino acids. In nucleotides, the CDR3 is TGTGCCAGCAGCTTGTACGGGACTAATGAGCAGTACTTC. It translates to CASSLYGTNEQYF.

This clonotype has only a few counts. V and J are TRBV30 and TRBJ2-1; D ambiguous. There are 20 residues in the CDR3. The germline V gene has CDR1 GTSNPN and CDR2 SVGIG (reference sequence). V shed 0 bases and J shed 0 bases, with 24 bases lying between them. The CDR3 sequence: CAWSVRESRLAQSSYNEQFF. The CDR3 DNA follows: TGTGCCTGGAGTGTACGTGAAAGTCGGCTGGCCCAGAGCTCCTACAATGAGCAGTTCTTC.

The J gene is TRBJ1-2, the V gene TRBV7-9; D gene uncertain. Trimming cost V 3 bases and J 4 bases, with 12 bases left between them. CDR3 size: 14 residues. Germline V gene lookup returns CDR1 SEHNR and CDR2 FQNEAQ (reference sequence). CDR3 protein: CASSFDGGGYGYTF. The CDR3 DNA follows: TGTGCCAGCAGCTTTGACGGCGGCGGCTATGGCTACACCTTC.

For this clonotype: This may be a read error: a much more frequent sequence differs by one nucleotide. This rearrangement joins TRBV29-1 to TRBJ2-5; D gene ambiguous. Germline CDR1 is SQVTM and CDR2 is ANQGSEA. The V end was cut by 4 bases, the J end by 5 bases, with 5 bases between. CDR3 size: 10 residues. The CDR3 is CSVGFETQYF. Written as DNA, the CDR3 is TGCAGCGTTGGGTTTGAGACCCAGTACTTC.

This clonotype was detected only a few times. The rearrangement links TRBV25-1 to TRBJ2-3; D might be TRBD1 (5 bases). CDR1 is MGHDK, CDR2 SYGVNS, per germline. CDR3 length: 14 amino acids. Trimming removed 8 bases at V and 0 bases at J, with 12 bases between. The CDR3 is CASLPDRSTDTQYF. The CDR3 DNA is TGTGCCAGCCTTCCCGACAGAAGCACAGATACGCAGTATTTT.

In DNA, the CDR3 is TGTGCCAGCAGCTTAAAGGCGGGGATGATGACCTACGAGCAGTACTTC. Protein product: CASSLKAGMMTYEQYF. The chain employs TRBV11-2 and TRBJ2-7; maybe TRBD2 (6 bases). V shed 2 bases and J shed 2 bases, with 16 bases lying between them. The V gene's germline CDR1 is SGHAT and CDR2 FQNNGV. The CDR3 contains 16 residues.

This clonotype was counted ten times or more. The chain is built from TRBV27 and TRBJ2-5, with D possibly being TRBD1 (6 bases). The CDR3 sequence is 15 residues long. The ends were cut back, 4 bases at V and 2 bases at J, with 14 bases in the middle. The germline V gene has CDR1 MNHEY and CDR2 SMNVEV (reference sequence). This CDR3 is CASSSRGFQQETQYF. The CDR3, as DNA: TGTGCCAGCAGTTCAAGGGGGTTTCAACAAGAGACCCAGTACTTC.

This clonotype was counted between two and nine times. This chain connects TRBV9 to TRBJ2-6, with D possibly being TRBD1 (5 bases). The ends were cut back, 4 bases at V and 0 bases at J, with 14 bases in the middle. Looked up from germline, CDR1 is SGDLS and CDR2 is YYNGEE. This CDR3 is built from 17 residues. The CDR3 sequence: CASSPLGAGSGANVLTF. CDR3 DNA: TGTGCCAGCAGCCCTCTTGGGGCCGGCTCTGGGGCCAACGTCCTGACTTTC.

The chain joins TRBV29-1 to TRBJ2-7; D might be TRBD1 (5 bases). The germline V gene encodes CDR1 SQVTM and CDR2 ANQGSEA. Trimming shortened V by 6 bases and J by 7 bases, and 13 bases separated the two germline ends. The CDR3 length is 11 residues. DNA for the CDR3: TGCAGCGTGGGGCCCTTCGATGAGCAGTACTTC. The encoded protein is CSVGPFDEQYF.

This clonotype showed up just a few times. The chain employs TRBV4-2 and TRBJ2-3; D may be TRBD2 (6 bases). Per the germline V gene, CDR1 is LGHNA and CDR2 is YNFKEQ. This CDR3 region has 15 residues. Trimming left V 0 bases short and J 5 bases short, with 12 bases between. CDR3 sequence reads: CASSQDPGDVDTQYF. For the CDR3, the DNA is TGTGCCAGCAGCCAAGATCCGGGAGACGTAGATACGCAGTATTTT.

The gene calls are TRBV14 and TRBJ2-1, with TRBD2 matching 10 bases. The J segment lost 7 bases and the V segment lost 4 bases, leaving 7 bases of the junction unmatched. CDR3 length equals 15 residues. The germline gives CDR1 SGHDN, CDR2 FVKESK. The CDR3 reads CASSLTKGLANEQFF. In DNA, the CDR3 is TGTGCCAGCAGCCTTACAAAGGGACTAGCGAATGAGCAGTTCTTC. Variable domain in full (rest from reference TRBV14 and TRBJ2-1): EAGVTQFPSHSVIEKGQTVTLRCDPISGHDNLYWYRRVMGKEIKFLLHFVKESKQDESGMPNNRFLAERTGGTYSTLKVQPAELEDSGVYFCASSLTKGLANEQFFGPGTRLTVL.

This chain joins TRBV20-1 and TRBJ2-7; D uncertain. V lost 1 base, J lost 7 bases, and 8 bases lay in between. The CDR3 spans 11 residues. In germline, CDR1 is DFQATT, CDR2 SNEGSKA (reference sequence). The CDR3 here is CSARGRSEQYF. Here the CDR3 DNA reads TGCAGTGCTAGAGGCCGCAGTGAGCAGTACTTC.

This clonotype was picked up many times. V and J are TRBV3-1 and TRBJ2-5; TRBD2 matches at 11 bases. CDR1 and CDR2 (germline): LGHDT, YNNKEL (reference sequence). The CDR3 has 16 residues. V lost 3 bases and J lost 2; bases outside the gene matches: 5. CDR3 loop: CASSHRLAGRQETQYF. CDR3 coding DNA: TGTGCCAGCAGCCACAGACTAGCGGGGCGACAAGAGACCCAGTACTTC.

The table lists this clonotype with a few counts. CDR3 nucleotides: TGTGCCAGCAGCTTAGAGGGGACTAGCGGGATAAATGAGCAGTTCTTC. This gives the protein CASSLEGTSGINEQFF. The V gene is TRBV7-2, the J gene TRBJ2-1, with 13 positions matching TRBD2. Germline values: CDR1 SGHTA, CDR2 FQGNSA. The CDR3 has 16 residues. J lost 7 bases, V lost 1 base, and 4 bases had no gene match.

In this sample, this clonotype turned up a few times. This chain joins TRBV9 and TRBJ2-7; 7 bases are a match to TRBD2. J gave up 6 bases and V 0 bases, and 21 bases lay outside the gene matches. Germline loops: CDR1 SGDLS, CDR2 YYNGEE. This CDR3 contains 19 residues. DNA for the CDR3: TGTGCCAGCAGCGTAGTAAGGTGGCGATGCGGGCGGGAGCATGTCGAGCAGTACTTC. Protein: CASSVVRWRCGREHVEQYF.